A selection of T cell receptor beta chains follows, all from one sample in a study of CDR3 diversity in severe acne. Each CDR3 protein gets one entry after TCRdb re-called the PCR reads with MiXCR. The table has about 90,000 distinct CDR3 sequences, around 47% seen once. The sequenced material came from blood. The origin of the receptors is a male donor with severe acne vulgaris. The CDR3 runs from the conserved cysteine through the conserved F or W. D genes are given only for firm matches. Size tells how often a clone was seen (once, few, many) or the class of an expanded clone, and some rows leave it out.

TRBJ2-7 TRBD2 TRBV10-3 once CAISEGRDVFYGQYF TGTGCCATCAGTGAGGGGAGGGACGTTTTCTACGGGCAGTACTTC
TRBJ1-2 - TRBV4-2 many CASSQDLSYGYTF TGTGCCAGCAGCCAAGATTTAAGCTATGGCTACACCTTC
TRBJ1-1 - TRBV2 - CASSLGRPNTEAFF TGTGCCAGCAGTCTCGGACGGCCTAACACTGAAGCTTTCTTT
TRBJ1-1 - TRBV6-5 few CASSYSTGYEAFF TGTGCCAGCAGTTACTCGACTGGGTATGAAGCTTTCTTT
TRBJ2-7 TRBD2 TRBV10-3 - CAISEPLAGGFHF TGTGCCATCAGTGAGCCACTAGCGGGAGGCTTTCACTTC
TRBJ1-3 TRBD1 TRBV19 few CASSPRQGNSGNTIYF TGTGCCAGTAGTCCTCGACAGGGCAACTCTGGAAACACCATATATTTT
TRBJ2-7 TRBD2 TRBV6-1 few CASSEVAGGTYEQYF TGTGCCAGCAGTGAAGTAGCGGGAGGAACCTACGAGCAGTACTTC
TRBJ2-7 TRBD1 TRBV10-2 - CASIPGQGALRTPYEQYF TGCGCCAGTATTCCGGGACAGGGGGCGCTCCGGACCCCGTACGAGCAGTACTTC
TRBJ2-7 TRBD2 TRBV20-1 few CSAGTSGREGYEQYF TGCAGCGCTGGGACTAGCGGGAGAGAAGGCTACGAGCAGTACTTC
TRBJ1-5 - TRBV12-3/TRBV12-4 - CACSSAGGHPQHF TGTGCCTGCAGTTCGGCAGGTGGCCATCCCCAGCATTTT
TRBJ1-5 TRBD1 TRBV25-1 - CASSPGGAQHF TGTGCCAGTAGTCCAGGGGGGGCCCAGCATTTT
TRBJ2-5 - TRBV7-8 many CASSLVGGPPSQETQYF TGTGCCAGCAGCTTAGTTGGCGGGCCGCCCTCCCAAGAGACCCAGTACTTC
TRBJ2-7 - TRBV6-2/TRBV6-3 many CASRLTARAYEQYF TGTGCCAGCAGGCTGACCGCTAGAGCCTACGAGCAGTACTTC
TRBJ2-1 - TRBV13 - CAGSPYLTDYNEQFF TGTGCCGGCAGCCCTTACCTGACGGACTACAATGAGCAGTTCTTC
TRBJ2-7 - TRBV10-3 - CASSYSSTYEQYF TGTGCCAGCAGTTACTCTAGTACCTACGAGCAGTACTTC
TRBJ2-3 TRBD2 TRBV7-9 once CASSLGPSSGRRDTQYF TGTGCCAGCAGCTTAGGGCCCTCTAGCGGGAGGAGAGATACGCAGTATTTT
TRBJ1-4 - TRBV7-2 - CASSPGGDGEKLFF TGTGCCAGCAGTCCCGGGGGGGATGGAGAAAAACTGTTTTTT
TRBJ1-6 - TRBV6-5 - CASSYSGVVLHF TGTGCCAGCAGTTACTCTGGGGTGGTCCTCCACTTT
TRBJ2-5 TRBD1 TRBV20-1 - CSANSGTGAYNEQYF TGCAGTGCTAACTCCGGGACAGGAGCCTACAATGAGCAGTACTTC
TRBJ2-7 - TRBV5-6 once CASSSGTGFQYF TGTGCCAGCAGCAGCGGGACAGGATTCCAGTACTTC
TRBJ2-7 - TRBV5-1 - CASSLGGGGGSYEQYF TGCGCCAGCAGCCTCGGGGGAGGGGGCGGGTCATACGAGCAGTACTTC
TRBJ2-5 TRBD1 TRBV4-1 - CASSQASTGGWTQYF TGCGCCAGCAGCCAGGCATCAACAGGGGGATGGACCCAGTACTTC
TRBJ2-1 TRBD2 TRBV5-1 - CASSLAGGRINEQFF TGCGCCAGCAGCCTAGCGGGGGGGCGGATCAATGAGCAGTTCTTC
TRBJ1-2 - TRBV20-1 - CSDSRTRRYGYTF TGCAGTGACTCCCGGACTAGGAGGTATGGCTACACCTTC
TRBJ2-7 TRBD2 TRBV28 - CASFSGASYGQYF TGTGCCAGCTTTAGCGGGGCATCTTACGGGCAGTACTTC
TRBJ1-1 - TRBV19 many CASSLQGVTTEAFF TGTGCCAGTAGTCTCCAAGGGGTGACCACTGAAGCTTTCTTT
TRBJ2-3 - TRBV7-9 many CASSPPIGEGADTQYF TGTGCCAGCAGCCCCCCGATTGGGGAAGGTGCAGATACGCAGTATTTT
TRBJ1-1 TRBD1 TRBV12-3/TRBV12-4 few CASRGTDTEAFF TGTGCCAGCAGAGGGACAGACACTGAAGCTTTCTTT